The present T cell receptor (beta chain) was sequenced within a study of CD8+ T cells in alopecia areata. Study-wide background: Treatment comprised oral tofacitinib, 5 to 10 mg twice daily, in treated patients. Study-level findings and limits: In scalp samples, resident alphabeta T cells of normal skin are also sequenced. Clonality was higher in lesional than normal scalp, especially in alopecia totalis/universalis.

PBMC-derived CD4+ and CD8+ T cells were sorted. About this clone: Antigen specificity is unknown.

J gave up 2 bases and V 4 bases, and 2 bases lay outside the gene matches. Germline loops: CDR1 LNHDA, CDR2 SQIVND (reference sequence). This CDR3 is 15 amino acids long. Sequencing relied on a cDNA template that was reverse transcribed from extracted RNA. The table came from immunoSEQ multiplex PCR; TCRdb's copy has only in-frame clones and leaves some out. The sample has under 250,000 clones, 50% to 60% seen once. The chain joins TRBV19 to TRBJ2-1; 10 bases line up with TRBD2. The receptor was isolated from a human donor with alopecia areata. This specimen consisted of CD4+ T cells sorted from blood, obtained at week 0. CDR3 residues: CASSNLAGAYNEQFF. CDR3 DNA: TGTGCCAGTAGTAACCTAGCGGGAGCCTACAATGAGCAGTTCTTC.